This passage covers 19 T cell receptor beta chains from one sample sequenced in a study of shared clonotypes between healthy human individuals (dated by TCRdb to the early 2020s). Libraries were constructed by the immunoSEQ multiplex PCR assay. The source is immuneACCESS, and TCRdb retained only in-frame sequences with V and J called. Part of the clones is not carried over; for the studies checked, unresolved V genes explain less than half of this, and the remainder is unexplained. The sample includes 100,000 or so clones, with 67% observed a single time. Approximately 25% of the sample lies in the top ten. The source material was memory CD8+ T cells sorted from blood. The cell subset or site label on this specimen signifies: CD45RO+ cells pooled with CCR7-negative TemRA cells. The receptors shown here come from a woman in her 30s in good health.

Turning to this clone: Additional DNA sequences in this sample encode the identical CDR3. The V gene is TRBV10-1, the J gene TRBJ2-3; D gene unclear. CDR3 length: 11 residues. Germline CDR1 is WNHNN and CDR2 is SYGVQD (reference sequence). Trimming took off 3 bases at V and 6 bases at J, with 4 bases between the two ends. The CDR3 DNA follows: TGCGCCAGCAGTGATGGGGATACGCAGTATTTT. Amino acid sequence: CASSDGDTQYF.

This clone showed up just a few times. The chain is built from TRBV19 and TRBJ2-7; 9 nucleotides align to TRBD1. The CDR3 is 15 residues long. V dropped 5 bases and J dropped 2; count of bases not matched to a gene: 7. Per germline, CDR1 LNHDA and CDR2 SQIVND (reference sequence). The CDR3 coding sequence is TGTGCCAGTAGTGACCGGGACAGGGTAACCTACGAGCAGTACTTC. Amino acids: CASSDRDRVTYEQYF.

The chain combines TRBV19 with TRBJ2-5; TRBD2 aligns across 7 bases. The V gene's germline CDR1 is LNHDA and CDR2 SQIVND (reference sequence). The CDR3 consists of 14 residues. J lost 5 bases, V lost 2 bases, and 5 bases had no gene match. The chain's CDR3 is CASSIWGGSETQYF. CDR3 bases: TGTGCCAGTAGTATATGGGGCGGGAGTGAGACCCAGTACTTC.

The chain joins TRBV7-9 to TRBJ2-1; TRBD2 matches at 8 bases. V dropped 8 bases and J dropped 7; count of bases not matched to a gene: 7. Germline V gene data show CDR1 as SEHNR and CDR2 as FQNEAQ (reference sequence). The CDR3 runs to 13 residues. CDR3 sequence (DNA): TGTGCCAGCGGCAAGCGGGAGATAAATGAGCAGTTCTTC. Protein sequence: CASGKREINEQFF.

The genes are TRBV7-9 and TRBJ2-7; 8 nucleotides agree with TRBD1. Trimming at V came to 5 bases and at J to 6 bases, leaving 9 bases not matched to a gene. CDR1 and CDR2 from the germline V gene are SEHNR and FQNEAQ (reference sequence). The CDR3 extends over 14 amino acids. The CDR3 protein is CASSKGDRFLEQYF. The CDR3 nucleotides read TGTGCCAGCAGCAAGGGGGACAGGTTCCTCGAGCAGTACTTC.

In DNA, the CDR3 is TGTGCCTCCTCGACAGAAACTAATGAAAAACTGTTTTTT. Protein sequence: CASSTETNEKLFF. The chain joins TRBV19 to TRBJ1-4, with D maybe TRBD1 (5 bases). Germline CDR1 is LNHDA and CDR2 is SQIVND (reference sequence). The CDR3 covers 13 residues. V shed 11 bases and J shed 1 base, with 11 bases lying between them.

This clone has only a few counts. The rearrangement uses TRBV7-9 and TRBJ1-2; 8 bases match TRBD1. CDR1 SEHNR and CDR2 FQNEAQ come from the germline V gene (reference sequence). V lost 5 bases to trimming and J lost 4 bases; unmatched junction nucleotides: 6. The CDR3 extends over 14 amino acids. In nucleotides, the CDR3 is TGTGCCAGCAGCCAGGGGGCAGCGATCTATGGCTACACCTTC. It specifies CASSQGAAIYGYTF.

The chain has TRBV13 and TRBJ2-5; TRBD2 matches 7 bases. Germline lookup yields CDR1 PRHDT and CDR2 FYEKMQ (reference sequence). Trimming removed 5 bases from V and 4 bases from J; junction bases left unmatched: 10. CDR3 length: 15 residues. The CDR3: CASSPREGKGETQYF. CDR3 in DNA: TGTGCCAGCAGCCCGAGGGAGGGGAAGGGAGAGACCCAGTACTTC. The full variable domain, with the rest looked up from reference TRBV13 and TRBJ2-5, is AAGVIQSPRHLIKEKRETATLKCYPIPRHDTVYWYQQGPGQDPQFLISFYEKMQSDKGSIPDRFSAQQFSDYHSELNMSSLELGDSALYFCASSPREGKGETQYFGPGTRLLVL.

This clone was counted ten times or more. The J gene is TRBJ1-1, the V gene TRBV4-2; tentative D call: TRBD1 (5 bases). This CDR3 region has 14 residues. The V end lost 5 bases, the J end lost 1 base, and 11 bases lay between the germline ends. Germline CDR1 is LGHNA and CDR2 is YNFKEQ. In DNA, the CDR3 is TGTGCCAGCAGCGCCTCGACAGAGAACACTGAAGCTTTCTTT. Its translation is CASSASTENTEAFF.

The DNA of the CDR3 is TGTGCCAGCAGTGCTCACACGGAAGCAAGATGGGGCTACACCTTC. Amino acids: CASSAHTEARWGYTF. The rearrangement links TRBV6-1 to TRBJ1-2; no definite D call. Germline lookup yields CDR1 MNHNS and CDR2 SASEGT. The CDR3 has 15 amino acids. Trimming stripped 4 bases from V and 8 bases from J, with 20 bases between.

The V and J genes are TRBV27 and TRBJ2-5; TRBD2 matches at 9 bases. Germline V lookup: CDR1 MNHEY, CDR2 SMNVEV (reference sequence). The V segment lost 6 bases and the J segment 5 bases; nucleotides outside the gene matches: 4. This CDR3 region has 13 residues. CDR3 DNA sequence: TGTGCCAGCAGCCGTAGCGGGAGTGAGACCCAGTACTTC. It specifies CASSRSGSETQYF.

V usage is TRBV4-2 and J usage is TRBJ2-5, with 8 bases identical to TRBD2. The CDR3 runs 15 residues. V gave up 3 bases and J gave up 2 bases; unmatched junction bases: 5. The germline CDR1 and CDR2 sequences are LGHNA and YNFKEQ. CDR3 in amino acids: CASSQGRLAQETQYF. The CDR3 DNA sequence: TGTGCCAGCAGCCAGGGGCGACTAGCGCAAGAGACCCAGTACTTC.

The V call is TRBV28, the J call TRBJ2-1; TRBD2 matches at 9 bases. CDR1 and CDR2 from the germline V gene are MDHEN and SYDVKM. This CDR3 contains 14 residues. The trim removed 8 bases at V and 10 bases at J, leaving 12 bases unmatched. The CDR3, as DNA: TGTGCCAGCGGACCTCCTAGCGGGGTACCCGAGCAGTTCTTC. Amino acid sequence: CASGPPSGVPEQFF.

This chain joins TRBV18 and TRBJ2-7; 15 positions agree with TRBD2. The CDR3 consists of 17 residues. In germline, CDR1 is KGHSH, CDR2 LQKENI. With 5 bases clipped from V and 6 bases from J, the junction kept 11 bases outside the gene matches. The chain's CDR3 is CASSKPGLAGGMPEQYF. CDR3 bases: TGTGCCAGCTCAAAACCGGGACTAGCGGGAGGAATGCCCGAGCAGTACTTC.

The chain carries TRBV30 and TRBJ1-5; unclear D gene. Trimming cost V 3 bases and J 0 bases, with 6 bases left between them. This CDR3 is 13 amino acids long. Germline values: CDR1 GTSNPN, CDR2 SVGIG (reference sequence). The CDR3: CAWRPHSNQPQHF. The DNA of the CDR3 is TGTGCCTGGAGGCCTCATAGCAATCAGCCCCAGCATTTT. Based on the CDR3 plus reference TRBV30 and TRBJ1-5, the full variable domain is SQTIHQWPATLVQPVGSPLSLECTVEGTSNPNLYWYRQAAGRGLQLLFYSVGIGQISSEVPQNLSASRPQDRQFILSSKKLLLSDSGFYLCAWRPHSNQPQHFGDGTRLSIL.

V usage is TRBV6-5 and J usage is TRBJ2-5, with D possibly being TRBD1 (6 bases). CDR1 is MNHEY, CDR2 SVGAGI, per germline. The V end was cut by 1 base, the J end by 2 bases, with 8 bases between. The CDR3 totals 14 residues. CDR3: CASSYFDRQETQYF. The CDR3 nucleotides are TGTGCCAGCAGTTACTTCGACAGGCAAGAGACCCAGTACTTC.

The gene calls are TRBV29-1 and TRBJ1-2; 10 bases are a match to TRBD1. V gave up 3 bases and J gave up 4 bases; unmatched junction bases: 5. From germline, CDR1 is SQVTM and CDR2 ANQGSEA. CDR3 length equals 14 residues. CDR3 protein: CSVDGGDRGYGYTF. As DNA, the CDR3 is TGCAGCGTTGATGGGGGGGACAGGGGCTATGGCTACACCTTC.

The gene calls are TRBV14 and TRBJ2-7; TRBD2 matches 13 bases. Germline values: CDR1 SGHDN, CDR2 FVKESK. The CDR3 is 17 residues long. V trimming: 1 base; J trimming: 3 bases; junction bases outside the gene matches: 6. This CDR3 is CASSQGPTSGRNYEQYF. For the CDR3, the DNA is TGTGCCAGCAGCCAAGGTCCGACTAGCGGGAGGAACTACGAGCAGTACTTC.

The chain combines TRBV28 with TRBJ1-5, with a possible D match to TRBD1 (5 bases). V was pared by 7 bases and J by 9 bases, with 22 bases between. From germline, CDR1 is MDHEN and CDR2 SYDVKM. This CDR3 comprises 15 residues. In DNA, the CDR3 is TGTGCCAGCACCCTGGGAGGGGTACCCCTATCGCCCCAGCATTTT. The encoded protein is CASTLGGVPLSPQHF.